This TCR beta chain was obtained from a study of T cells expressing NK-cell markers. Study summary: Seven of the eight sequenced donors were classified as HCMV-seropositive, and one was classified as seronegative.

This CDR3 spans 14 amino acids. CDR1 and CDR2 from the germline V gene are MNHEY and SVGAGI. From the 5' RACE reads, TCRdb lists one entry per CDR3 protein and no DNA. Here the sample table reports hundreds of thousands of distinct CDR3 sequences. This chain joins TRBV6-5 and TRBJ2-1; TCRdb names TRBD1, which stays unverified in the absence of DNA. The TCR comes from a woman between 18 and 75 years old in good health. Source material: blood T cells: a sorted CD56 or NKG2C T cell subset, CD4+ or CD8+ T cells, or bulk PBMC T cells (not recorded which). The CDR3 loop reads CASSYAQGSYEQFF.